The clone carrying this T cell receptor beta chain was counted at least ten times. The antigen is unknown. Germline CDR1 and CDR2: SGHTA and FQGNSA. This CDR3 spans 15 amino acids. V shed 7 bases, J shed 4 bases, and the junction held 8 bases outside the gene matches. The entry originates in a study of T cell repertoires in cytomegalovirus infection. Turning to the study itself: CMV epitopes in the study were HLA-C-restricted (recently identified) and HLA-B-restricted (well studied). Study-wide points: Clonotype analysis showed dominance of the ex vivo response by HLA-C-restricted CMV-specific TCR beta clonotypes. Pooled public TCR beta family frequency picked out CMV carriers with the relevant HLA.

TCRdb independently ran MiXCR on the reads; one entry per CDR3 protein. Of about half a million distinct CDR3 sequences listed, more than 30% were seen once; the top ten hold roughly a sixth. V is TRBV7-2 and J is TRBJ1-1, with 11 bases aligning to TRBD1. This TCR was recovered from a human donor in good health (CMV status not recorded). Some clones in this sample may be carry-over from other donors' samples. This specimen was cultured PBMCs, taken from culture after CMV antigen stimulation. The CDR3 loop reads CASNRGTGGTTEAFF. Written as DNA, the CDR3 is TGTGCCAGCAATAGAGGGACAGGGGGTACCACTGAAGCTTTCTTT.